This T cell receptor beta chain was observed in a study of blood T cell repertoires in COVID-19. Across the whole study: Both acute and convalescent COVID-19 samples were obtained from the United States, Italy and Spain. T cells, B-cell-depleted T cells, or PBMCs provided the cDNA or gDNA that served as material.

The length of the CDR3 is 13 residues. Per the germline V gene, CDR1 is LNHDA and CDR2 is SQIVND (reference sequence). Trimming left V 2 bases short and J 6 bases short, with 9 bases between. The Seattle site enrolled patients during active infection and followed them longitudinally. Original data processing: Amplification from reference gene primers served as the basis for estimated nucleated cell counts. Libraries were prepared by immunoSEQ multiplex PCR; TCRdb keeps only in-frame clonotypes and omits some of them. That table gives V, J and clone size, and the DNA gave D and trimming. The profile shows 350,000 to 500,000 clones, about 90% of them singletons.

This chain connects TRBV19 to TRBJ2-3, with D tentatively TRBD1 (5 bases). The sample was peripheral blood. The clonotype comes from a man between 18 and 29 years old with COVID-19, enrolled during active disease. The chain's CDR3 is CASSILPGDTQYF. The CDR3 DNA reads TGTGCCAGTAGTATATTGCCAGGGGATACGCAGTATTTT.